The 14 T cell receptor beta chains below all came from one sample that was sequenced in a study of blood T cell repertoires in COVID-19. Clones were sequenced by immunoSEQ multiplex PCR, and TCRdb holds only the in-frame ones, with some missing. Among roughly 220,000 clones, 70% to 90% were seen once, and the ten largest hold around 3%. Sample: peripheral blood. All receptors come from a man between 60 and 75 years old with acute or convalescent COVID-19.

This rearrangement joins TRBV14 to TRBJ1-1; TRBD1 matches at 10 bases. The germline CDR1 and CDR2 sequences are SGHDN and FVKESK. V dropped 5 bases and J dropped 0; count of bases not matched to a gene: 9. This CDR3 spans 17 amino acids. CDR3 loop: CASSGQGENSMNTEAFF. The CDR3 DNA reads TGTGCCAGCAGCGGACAGGGGGAGAACTCGATGAACACTGAAGCTTTCTTT.

The chain couples TRBV24-1 to TRBJ2-5, with 9 bases matching TRBD1. J was trimmed by 4 bases and V by 5 bases; bases with no gene match: 13. Per germline, CDR1 KGHDR and CDR2 SFDVKD. The CDR3 extends over 17 amino acids. The CDR3 DNA follows: TGTGCCACCAGTGTCCTCAGACAGGGGGATATGCCAGAGACCCAGTACTTC. Amino acids: CATSVLRQGDMPETQYF.

The chain combines TRBV11-2 with TRBJ1-4; no clear D gene. Per the germline V gene, CDR1 is SGHAT and CDR2 is FQNNGV. V was pared by 5 bases and J by 0 bases, with 10 bases between. The CDR3 has 15 residues. The CDR3 sequence: CASSPERATNEKLFF. CDR3 coding DNA: TGTGCCAGCAGCCCCGAACGGGCAACTAATGAAAAACTGTTTTTT.

This clone was found a few times. The chain links TRBV19 to TRBJ2-3, with 9 bases fitting TRBD2. The length of the CDR3 is 17 residues. CDR1 and CDR2 from the germline V gene are LNHDA and SQIVND (reference sequence). Losses at the gene ends were 11 bases for V and 1 base for J; bases not matched to a gene: 16. The CDR3 sequence: CASLARGGRVGTDTQYF. CDR3 coding DNA: TGTGCCTCCCTGGCGCGGGGGGGCCGAGTTGGCACAGATACGCAGTATTTT.

This chain links TRBV6-5 with TRBJ2-3, with TRBD1 matching 11 bases. V lost 6 bases and J lost 4; bases outside the gene matches: 3. The CDR3 runs to 14 residues. Germline V gene sequence: CDR1 MNHEY, CDR2 SVGAGI. CDR3 sequence: CASRRTGGADTQYF. Written as DNA, the CDR3 is TGTGCCAGCAGACGGACAGGGGGCGCAGATACGCAGTATTTT.

This chain uses TRBV4-1 with TRBJ2-3; 9 positions agree with TRBD2. Germline assignment: CDR1 MGHRA and CDR2 YSYEKL. The CDR3 extends over 16 amino acids. V gave up 0 bases and J gave up 5 bases; unmatched junction bases: 6. The CDR3 bases are TGCGCCAGCAGCCAAGAGCGGGGGGGCGTAGTAGATACGCAGTATTTT. Amino acids: CASSQERGGVVDTQYF.

The chain couples TRBV7-2 to TRBJ2-5; tentatively, D is TRBD1 (8 bases). The CDR3 contains 17 residues. CDR1 and CDR2 from the germline V gene are SGHTA and FQGNSA. Trimming shortened V by 3 bases and J by 2 bases, and 19 bases separated the two germline ends. The CDR3 is CASSLPRGDRRQETQYF. The CDR3, as DNA: TGTGCCAGCAGCTTGCCTCGGGGGGACAGGCGTCAAGAGACCCAGTACTTC.

The chain uses TRBV11-2 and TRBJ1-1; D perhaps matches TRBD1 (5 bases). Trimming removed 5 bases at V and 4 bases at J, with 14 bases between. This CDR3 is built from 14 residues. Germline V CDR1 and CDR2: SGHAT, FQNNGV. As DNA, the CDR3 is TGTGCCAGCAGCCACAGGTCCCTGGGCACTGAAGCTTTCTTT. Its translation is CASSHRSLGTEAFF.

V is TRBV11-2 and J is TRBJ2-2; 8 positions agree with TRBD2. The ends lost 2 bases at V and 0 bases at J; junction bases unmatched: 8. Germline V gene lookup returns CDR1 SGHAT and CDR2 FQNNGV. The CDR3 has 18 amino acids. The CDR3 loop is CASSLSPGGRSNTGELFF. In nucleotides, the CDR3 is TGTGCCAGCAGCTTATCCCCGGGGGGGCGGTCGAACACCGGGGAGCTGTTTTTT. Using reference TRBV11-2 and TRBJ2-2 for the parts outside the CDR3, the full variable domain is EAGVAQSPRYKIIEKRQSVAFWCNPISGHATLYWYQQILGQGPKLLIQFQNNGVVDDSQLPKDRFSAERLKGVDSTLKIQPAKLEDSAVYLCASSLSPGGRSNTGELFFGEGSRLTVL.

The chain couples TRBV6-5 to TRBJ1-3, with D uncertain. The germline gives CDR1 MNHEY, CDR2 SVGAGI. V was cut by 7 bases and J by 0 bases, with 10 bases left in between. This CDR3 spans 14 amino acids. CDR3 nucleotides: TGTGCCAGCATTCCAGGATTCTCTGGAAACACCATATATTTT. It yields the protein CASIPGFSGNTIYF.

The chain has TRBV5-1 and TRBJ2-7; TRBD1 matches at 7 bases. Germline V gives CDR1 SGHRS, CDR2 YFSETQ. The CDR3 covers 14 residues. The J segment lost 2 bases and the V segment lost 2 bases, leaving 4 bases of the junction unmatched. CDR3 amino acids: CASSFSQGAYEQYF. In nucleotides, the CDR3 is TGCGCCAGCAGCTTCAGCCAGGGGGCCTACGAGCAGTACTTC.

This clone was recorded at least ten times. V gene TRBV6-1 combines with J gene TRBJ2-3; 9 bases are shared with TRBD2. CDR3 length equals 16 residues. The junction had 6 bases not matched to a gene; V was cut back by 4 bases and J by 1 base. CDR1 and CDR2 from the germline V gene are MNHNS and SASEGT. The CDR3 region has the DNA TGTGCCAGCAGTGTAATTTCTAGCGGGGGCACAGATACGCAGTATTTT. This gives the protein CASSVISSGGTDTQYF.

The chain employs TRBV28 and TRBJ1-2; D might be TRBD1 (6 bases). This CDR3 spans 16 amino acids. The germline V gene has CDR1 MDHEN and CDR2 SYDVKM. Between the trimmed V and J ends, which lost 8 bases and 4 bases, there was a span of 23 bases. CDR3: CASGQTGGQKGYGYTF. The DNA of the CDR3 is TGTGCCAGCGGACAGACGGGGGGGCAGAAGGGCTATGGCTACACCTTC.

This clone has a single count. The chain joins TRBV15 to TRBJ2-5, with a possible D match to TRBD2 (7 bases). V shed 3 bases and J shed 4 bases, with 21 bases lying between them. The germline gives CDR1 LNHNV, CDR2 YYDKDF (reference sequence). There are 17 residues in the CDR3. The CDR3 is CATSSPSPGGLGETQYF. The DNA for the CDR3 is TGTGCCACCAGCAGCCCGTCCCCCGGGGGGCTAGGAGAGACCCAGTACTTC. The whole variable domain, filled in from reference TRBV15 and TRBJ2-5, reads DAMVIQNPRYQVTQFGKPVTLSCSQTLNHNVMYWYQQKSSQAPKLLFHYYDKDFNNEADTPDNFQSRRPNTSFCFLDIRSPGLGDTAMYLCATSSPSPGGLGETQYFGPGTRLLVL.